The 5 T cell receptor beta chains listed next were all sequenced from one sample in a study of shared clonotypes between healthy human individuals. TCRdb keeps only in-frame clones here, not all; method: immunoSEQ multiplex PCR. The sample holds hundreds of thousands of clones, less than 96% seen once. Sample: naive CD4+ T cells sorted from blood. Subset described: CD45RA+ positively selected. These receptors came from a woman in her twenties or thirties in good health.

This chain connects TRBV18 to TRBJ2-7; D remains ambiguous. V was shortened by 4 bases and J by 2 bases, with 9 bases between the two germline ends. In germline, CDR1 is KGHSH, CDR2 LQKENI. The length of the CDR3 is 13 residues. The chain's CDR3 is CASSLSEAYEQYF. The CDR3 DNA is TGTGCCAGCTCACTATCAGAGGCCTACGAGCAGTACTTC.

This sequence joins TRBV28 and TRBJ2-5; perhaps TRBD1 as D (5 bases). The J call could be wrong; TRBJ2-7 is a better fit for the DNA end. From germline, CDR1 is MDHEN and CDR2 SYDVKM. CDR3 size: 12 residues. The CDR3 is CASRTTQGEQYF. In DNA form, the CDR3 reads TGTGCCAGCAGGACGACTCAGGGCGAGCAGTACTTC.

The chain uses TRBV11-2 and TRBJ1-5; no reliable D call. The CDR3 is 13 amino acids. Germline-derived CDR1 and CDR2 are SGHAT and FQNNGV. Trimming took off 1 base at V and 7 bases at J, with 8 bases between the two ends. CDR3 amino acids: CASSLGPMQPQHF. As DNA, the CDR3 is TGTGCCAGCAGCTTAGGGCCGATGCAGCCCCAGCATTTT.

The rearrangement links TRBV6-6 to TRBJ1-1; 7 bases align to TRBD1. V dropped 4 bases and J dropped 1; count of bases not matched to a gene: 3. Germline lookup yields CDR1 MNHNY and CDR2 SVGAGI (reference sequence). The CDR3 runs 14 residues. CDR3 in amino acids: CASSSGTANTEAFF. The CDR3 DNA reads as TGTGCCAGCAGTTCGGGGACAGCGAACACTGAAGCTTTCTTT.

The rearrangement links TRBV9 to TRBJ1-3; D might be TRBD1 (5 bases). The CDR3 spans 15 residues. Germline V CDR1 and CDR2: SGDLS, YYNGEE. Trimming removed 0 bases from V and 4 bases from J, with 11 bases in between. CDR3 DNA: TGTGCCAGCAGCGTAGTGGGGCTTGCGGGAAACACCATATATTTT. It yields the protein CASSVVGLAGNTIYF.